This TCR beta chain was captured in a study of blood T cell repertoires in COVID-19. Study summary: Collection of acute and convalescent COVID-19 samples took place in the United States, Italy and Spain.

Two negative PCRs, clearance, or symptom resolution had been documented for recovered Cohort 3 donors. Produced via immunoSEQ multiplex PCR; TCRdb's table is partial and in-frame only. The repertoire holds 490,000 or so clones, with approximately 86% as singletons. Trimming left V 1 base short and J 3 bases short, with 7 bases between. Germline CDR1 MGHRA, CDR2 YSYEKL. The CDR3 consists of 13 residues. The sequence came from a woman aged 55 to 70 who had recovered from COVID-19. The chain joins TRBV4-1 to TRBJ2-7; D is unclear. The sample was PBMCs or T cells enriched from blood (not recorded which). The CDR3 DNA follows: TGCGCCAGCAGCCAAGTTACGAGCTACGAGCAGTACTTC. This gives the protein CASSQVTSYEQYF.